The rows below give T cell receptor beta chains drawn from one sample of a study of human T cells and chemical hapten exposure. TCRdb processed the RACE reads anew with MiXCR; each CDR3 protein has one entry. The table has 250,000 or so distinct CDR3 sequences, roughly 7.4% seen once. The starting material was whole blood, obtained in connection with sensitization to the hapten diphenylcyclopropenone (DPC). These receptors were collected from a man between 18 and 29 years old with alopecia areata. Some clones in this sample may be carry-over from other donors' samples. The CDR3 runs from the conserved cysteine through the conserved F or W. The order of the fields is clone size, J gene, V gene, D gene, CDR3 DNA, CDR3 protein. The D gene is left open where the match is weak. Clone size appears in some rows only: once, few, many, or a class for an expanded clone.

few,TRBJ1-1,TRBV6-5,NA,TGTGCCAGCAGTTACGTCCCGAGGAACACTGAAGCTTTCTTT,CASSYVPRNTEAFF
NA,TRBJ1-2,TRBV5-4,NA,TGTGCCAGCAGAAGGGAGGGAATTGACTATGGCTACACCTTC,CASRREGIDYGYTF
few,TRBJ1-5,TRBV19,NA,TGTGCCAGTAGTTACTATAGAACGGTCCAAGATCAGCCCCAGCATTTT,CASSYYRTVQDQPQHF
few,TRBJ1-1,TRBV28,NA,TGTGCCAGCATGCGGCAGATGAACACTGAAGCTTTCTTT,CASMRQMNTEAFF
NA,TRBJ2-2,TRBV10-3,TRBD1,TGTGCCATCAGCGACAAAAGGACAGGGACGTCCGGGGAGCTGTTTTTT,CAISDKRTGTSGELFF
many,TRBJ1-2,TRBV6-2/TRBV6-3,TRBD1,TGTGCCAGCAGAATACAGGGGAACTATGGCTACACCTTC,CASRIQGNYGYTF
few,TRBJ2-2,TRBV7-9,NA,TGTGCCAGCAGCTTCGACAGTCCTACCGGGGAGCTGTTTTTT,CASSFDSPTGELFF
NA,TRBJ1-5,TRBV12-3/TRBV12-4,NA,TGTGCCAGCAGTGTGGGGTTGACAAGCAATCAGCCCCAGCATTTT,CASSVGLTSNQPQHF
few,TRBJ1-4,TRBV6-2/TRBV6-3,TRBD1,TGTGCCAGCACCCCGGGACAGGATTCACGCGAAAAACTGTTTTTT,CASTPGQDSREKLFF
few,TRBJ1-1,TRBV10-3,NA,TGTGCCATCAGTGAGTCGGGCCGGAACACTGAAGCTTTCTTT,CAISESGRNTEAFF
NA,TRBJ2-7,TRBV5-1,TRBD1,TGCGCCAGCAGCTTACAGGGGCCCGAGCAGTACTTC,CASSLQGPEQYF
NA,TRBJ1-1,TRBV29-1,TRBD1,TGCAGCGTAACAGGGGGCCCAAACACTGAAGCTTTCTTT,CSVTGGPNTEAFF
many,TRBJ2-3,TRBV6-2/TRBV6-3,TRBD2,TGTGCCAGCAGTTACTCCGGGACTAGATACACAGATACGCAGTATTTT,CASSYSGTRYTDTQYF
NA,TRBJ1-6,TRBV6-5,NA,TGTGCCAGCAGTTACCCCGGCGCACCCCTCCACTTT,CASSYPGAPLHF
NA,TRBJ2-3,TRBV29-1,NA,TGCAGCGTGCCCTTGGGATTTAGCACAGATACGCAGTATTTT,CSVPLGFSTDTQYF
many,TRBJ1-1,TRBV6-6,TRBD1,TGTGCCAGCAGTCATACAGGGGGCGGAACCCCTGAAGCTTTCTTT,CASSHTGGGTPEAFF
NA,TRBJ2-4,TRBV5-5,TRBD1,TGTGCCAGCAGCTCGACAGGGGGATACTTGGCCAAAAACATTCAGTACTTC,CASSSTGGYLAKNIQYF
few,TRBJ2-1,TRBV3-1,NA,TGTGCCAGCAGCCAAAATCGCAATGAGCAGTTCTTC,CASSQNRNEQFF
NA,TRBJ2-5,TRBV6-2/TRBV6-3,NA,TGTGCCAGCAGCTTCCTGAGGGGGTTAGAGACCCAGTACTTC,CASSFLRGLETQYF
NA,TRBJ1-6,TRBV7-2,NA,TGTGCCAGCAGCTTAGTTACAGGGTTGGGACATTCACCCCTCCACTTT,CASSLVTGLGHSPLHF
many,TRBJ1-5,TRBV4-1,NA,TGCGCCAGCAGCCAATCCCGGGACCTTACGGGTCGTCAGCCCCAGCATTTT,CASSQSRDLTGRQPQHF
many,TRBJ2-5,TRBV5-4,NA,TGTGCCAGCAGCTTCGGGGACGCCAGGGGAGAGACCCAGTACTTC,CASSFGDARGETQYF
many,TRBJ2-5,TRBV6-2/TRBV6-3,TRBD1,TGTGCCAGCAGTACCGGGACAGGCGATTCAGAGACCCAGTACTTC,CASSTGTGDSETQYF
NA,TRBJ2-5,TRBV7-8,NA,TGTGCCAGCAGCTTAGTACTGGGGCAGCGTCAAGAGACCCAGTACTTC,CASSLVLGQRQETQYF
few,TRBJ2-5,TRBV5-6,NA,TGTGCCAGCAGCTTGGGGCAGGCCATCCAAGAGACCCAGTACTTC,CASSLGQAIQETQYF
few,TRBJ2-5,TRBV9,NA,TGTGCCAGCAGCGCCGGGACGGAAGAGACCCAGTACTTC,CASSAGTEETQYF
few,TRBJ2-7,TRBV2,NA,TGTGCCAGCAGGGCTAGGACAGCTGCCTACGAGCAGTACTTC,CASRARTAAYEQYF
few,TRBJ2-6,TRBV4-1,TRBD1,TGCGCCAGCAGCCAGGAGCCGGGACAGCCTTTCTCTGGGGCCAACGTCCTGACTTTC,CASSQEPGQPFSGANVLTF
few,TRBJ1-4,TRBV6-5,NA,TGTGCCAGCAGCTACAACTCGGGCAGGGAGGCAGAAAAACTGTTTTTT,CASSYNSGREAEKLFF
many,TRBJ2-1,TRBV2,NA,TGTGCCAGCAGCGGACTCACTGACAATGAGCAGTTCTTC,CASSGLTDNEQFF
NA,TRBJ2-3,TRBV29-1,NA,TGCAGCGTACCAAACCCAGATACGCAGTATTTT,CSVPNPDTQYF
NA,TRBJ1-4,TRBV5-1,NA,TGCGCCAGCAGCAGGGAGAGGACTAATGAAAAACTGTTTTTT,CASSRERTNEKLFF
NA,TRBJ2-4,TRBV28,TRBD1,TGTGCCAGCAGTTTATGGTGGGACAGGGTTCAAAACATTCAGTACTTC,CASSLWWDRVQNIQYF